The 25 T cell receptor beta chains listed next were all sequenced from one sample in a study of shared clonotypes between healthy human individuals. The assay was immunoSEQ multiplex PCR, and TCRdb's table has in-frame clones only and misses some. Among 97,000 or so clones listed, approximately 44% were seen once. Sequencing input: PBMCs. The receptors were gathered from a woman in her thirties or forties in good health. Some clones in this sample may be carry-over from other donors' samples.

As regards this clone: Germline is not matched at one junction end, which may reflect a read error. Other DNA sequences in the same sample also yield this CDR3. The chain couples TRBV4-1 to TRBJ1-1; D may be TRBD1 (5 bases). The CDR3 has 14 amino acids. CDR1 is MGHRA and CDR2 is YSYEKL in the germline V gene. The DNA of the CDR3 is TGCGCCAGCAGCACTCCCGGGGGGAACACTGAGGCTTTCTTT. It translates to CASSTPGGNTEAFF.

This clone appeared many times. The chain uses TRBV6-1 and TRBJ1-3; D call uncertain. The CDR3 is made up of 13 amino acids. CDR1 and CDR2 (germline): MNHNS, SASEGT. Trimming shortened V by 7 bases and J by 0 bases, and 7 bases separated the two germline ends. Written as DNA, the CDR3 is TGTGCCAGCAATGGGTTCTCTGGAAACACCATATATTTT. Translating it yields CASNGFSGNTIYF.

This clone is a singleton in its sample. This could be a read error, since a much larger clone is one nucleotide away. Other DNA sequences in this sample translate to the same CDR3. The CDR3 region is CASSASGGSYNEQFF. The CDR3 coding sequence is TGTGCCAGCAGTGCTAGCGGGGGCTCCTACAATGAGCAGTTCTTC. J is TRBJ2-1 and V is TRBV6-4; 10 bases are a match to TRBD2. J gave up 0 bases and V 4 bases, and 0 bases lay outside the gene matches. The germline gives CDR1 MRHNA, CDR2 SNTAGT. This CDR3 region has 15 residues.

The V call is TRBV29-1, the J call TRBJ2-7, with 7 bases aligning to TRBD1. With 4 bases clipped from V and 0 bases from J, the junction kept 3 bases outside the gene matches. This CDR3 is built from 13 residues. CDR1 and CDR2 (germline): SQVTM, ANQGSEA. CDR3 in DNA: TGCAGCGTTGTTGGACAGGACTCCTACGAGCAGTACTTC. It yields the protein CSVVGQDSYEQYF.

This clone was recorded once. This sequence joins TRBV4-2 and TRBJ2-7; 7 positions agree with TRBD2. With V trimmed by 2 bases and J by 0 bases, 4 bases remained unmatched. Germline values: CDR1 LGHNA, CDR2 YNFKEQ. The CDR3 covers 15 residues. The DNA of the CDR3 is TGTGCCAGCAGCCAACGGGACTACTTCTCCTACGAGCAGTACTTC. Protein: CASSQRDYFSYEQYF.

This chain joins TRBV6-5 and TRBJ2-7; TRBD1 might be the D (5 bases). Germline CDR1 MNHEY, CDR2 SVGAGI. The germline V and J ends were trimmed by 5 bases and 2 bases, with 10 bases remaining between them. This CDR3 region has 13 residues. CDR3 in amino acids: CASSMTDTYEQYF. CDR3 sequence (DNA): TGTGCCAGCAGTATGACAGACACCTACGAGCAGTACTTC.

The V and J genes are TRBV7-9 and TRBJ2-7; D may be TRBD1 or TRBD2 (5 bases each). This CDR3 comprises 15 residues. Germline assignment: CDR1 SEHNR and CDR2 FQNEAQ (reference sequence). V lost 5 bases, J lost 2 bases, and 16 bases lay in between. CDR3 region: CASSPPGTVTYEQYF. CDR3 DNA: TGTGCCAGCAGCCCGCCCGGGACGGTAACCTACGAGCAGTACTTC.

This clone was recorded at least ten times. At one boundary the junction diverges from the germline segment, which might be a read error. The chain links TRBV6-4 to TRBJ2-3; D perhaps matches TRBD2 (6 bases). This CDR3 has 15 amino acids. In germline, CDR1 is MRHNA, CDR2 SNTAGT. CDR3 sequence: CASSVRAGTGDAQYF. Written as DNA, the CDR3 is TGTGCCAGCAGTGTACGGGCGGGAACGGGAGATGCGCAGTATTTT.

Only a few counts were recorded for this clone. This rearrangement joins TRBV28 to TRBJ2-1, with 7 bases that match TRBD2. The junction had 8 bases not matched to a gene; V was cut back by 6 bases and J by 0 bases. The CDR3 spans 16 residues. The germline gives CDR1 MDHEN, CDR2 SYDVKM. In DNA, the CDR3 is TGTGCCAGCAGGATTAGCGGGTTCAGCTCCTACAATGAGCAGTTCTTC. Protein sequence: CASRISGFSSYNEQFF.

This clone was counted only a few times. This CDR3 is also generated by other DNA sequences in the sample. This rearrangement joins TRBV4-3 to TRBJ2-6; no clear D gene. Germline V gene lookup returns CDR1 LGHNA and CDR2 YSLEER. Trimming took off 0 bases at V and 0 bases at J, with 6 bases between the two ends. The CDR3 has 16 residues. The CDR3 loop is CASSQDPPSGANVLTF. In DNA form, the CDR3 reads TGCGCCAGCAGCCAAGACCCCCCCTCTGGGGCCAACGTCCTGACTTTC.

The CDR3 region has the DNA TGTGCCAGCAGCTTCTCTGGGGCGGGGTTATACGAGCAGTACTTC. This translates into CASSFSGAGLYEQYF. V gene TRBV7-9 combines with J gene TRBJ2-7, with a weak D call TRBD2 (6 bases). V was cut by 3 bases and J by 4 bases, with 16 bases left in between. The CDR3 is 15 amino acids. Germline CDR1 is SEHNR and CDR2 is FQNEAQ (reference sequence).

V is TRBV28 and J is TRBJ1-5; no reliable D call. This CDR3 is 13 amino acids long. Trimming removed 3 bases from V and 3 bases from J, with 6 bases in between. From germline, CDR1 is MDHEN and CDR2 SYDVKM. The CDR3 loop is CASSLGYNQPQHF. In nucleotides, the CDR3 is TGTGCCAGCAGTTTGGGGTACAATCAGCCCCAGCATTTT.

The gene calls are TRBV15 and TRBJ2-1; 8 bases are a match to TRBD2. The V gene's germline CDR1 is LNHNV and CDR2 YYDKDF (reference sequence). V was pared by 1 base and J by 3 bases, with 2 bases of the junction left unmatched. This CDR3 comprises 15 residues. The CDR3 DNA is TGTGCCACCAGCAGAGCGGGGACTAGCTACAATGAGCAGTTCTTC. Amino acids: CATSRAGTSYNEQFF. Full variable domain (outside the CDR3, taken from reference TRBV15 and TRBJ2-1): DAMVIQNPRYQVTQFGKPVTLSCSQTLNHNVMYWYQQKSSQAPKLLFHYYDKDFNNEADTPDNFQSRRPNTSFCFLDIRSPGLGDTAMYLCATSRAGTSYNEQFFGPGTRLTVL.

This clone was seen repeatedly, ten times or more. This chain joins TRBV25-1 and TRBJ1-4; 11 bases are shared with TRBD1. The germline V gene encodes CDR1 MGHDK and CDR2 SYGVNS. The CDR3 runs 16 residues. The V segment lost 2 bases and the J segment 7 bases; nucleotides outside the gene matches: 6. The CDR3 loop is CASSELGGTGGEKLFF. CDR3 DNA sequence: TGTGCCAGCAGTGAACTAGGTGGGACAGGGGGTGAAAAACTGTTTTTT.

The rearrangement joins TRBV5-1 to TRBJ1-2, with a possible D match to TRBD1 (5 bases). The V and J ends lost 4 bases and 6 bases respectively, with 13 bases between them. CDR1 and CDR2 (germline): SGHRS, YFSETQ. The CDR3 has 13 amino acids. For the CDR3, the DNA is TGCGCCAGCAGCGCTGGGGCGCCCCATGGCTACACCTTC. Encoded protein: CASSAGAPHGYTF.

V is TRBV5-4 and J is TRBJ1-1; D not certain. The CDR3 is 14 amino acids. Germline lookup yields CDR1 SGHNT and CDR2 YYREEE (reference sequence). Trimming removed 4 bases at V and 1 base at J, with 11 bases between. The CDR3 coding sequence is TGTGCCAGCAGCCCGGGCAGGCCGAACACTGAAGCTTTCTTT. Encoded protein: CASSPGRPNTEAFF.

The chain is built from TRBV21-1 and TRBJ2-7; TRBD2 reflects the table's D call only, with no check against the DNA. TRBV21-1 is assigned pseudogene status. The CDR3 totals 20 residues. The CDR3 sequence is CASSKGDWTSGRPASYEQYF. CDR3 coding DNA: TGTGCCAGCAGCAAAGGGGATTGGACTAGCGGGAGGCCGGCCTCCTACGAGCAGTACTTC.

As for this clone: A junction end diverges from the germline sequence, so it may reflect a read error. The chain combines TRBV4-3 with TRBJ2-7; D is uncertain. The germline CDR1 and CDR2 sequences are LGHNA and YSLEER. CDR3 size: 13 residues. CDR3 amino acids: CTSSQDLWQLQYF. CDR3 coding DNA: TGCACCAGCAGCCAAGATCTATGGCAGCTGCAGTACTTC.

The genes are TRBV5-1 and TRBJ2-3, with 9 bases matching TRBD2. The V and J ends lost 0 bases and 1 base, in that order; junction bases with no gene match: 3. CDR3 size: 16 residues. Per germline, CDR1 SGHRS and CDR2 YFSETQ. CDR3 sequence reads: CASSLGIAGGTDTQYF. DNA of the CDR3: TGCGCCAGCAGCTTGGGGATAGCGGGAGGCACAGATACGCAGTATTTT.

Concerning this clone: A clone one base away is much larger, so this may be a read error. The sample has other DNA sequences that encode this CDR3 too. The CDR3 spells CASSPDRVSEPQHF. CDR3 in DNA: TGTGCCAGCAGCCCGGACAGGGTATCCGAGCCCCAGCATTTT. The chain is built from TRBV11-2 and TRBJ1-5, with 8 positions matching TRBD1. Germline loops: CDR1 SGHAT, CDR2 FQNNGV. CDR3 length: 14 amino acids. J was trimmed by 8 bases and V by 5 bases; bases with no gene match: 8.

The chain uses TRBV9 and TRBJ2-3, with TRBD2 as a possible D gene (7 bases). The germline V gene encodes CDR1 SGDLS and CDR2 YYNGEE. V lost 3 bases, J lost 2 bases, and 16 bases lay in between. This CDR3 region has 16 residues. Written as DNA, the CDR3 is TGTGCCAGCAGCGAGTGGTCGGGGGGCTTCACAGATACGCAGTATTTT. Encoded protein: CASSEWSGGFTDTQYF.

The chain recombines TRBV30 with TRBJ1-6, with D possibly TRBD1 on 5 matching bases. Trimming removed 0 bases at V and 6 bases at J, with 21 bases between. The CDR3 consists of 18 residues. Germline CDR1 GTSNPN, CDR2 SVGIG (reference sequence). The CDR3 coding sequence is TGTGCCTGGAGTGTACGAGGAGGGGCGACCGGGGGTAATTCACCCCTCCACTTT. Protein sequence: CAWSVRGGATGGNSPLHF.

This clone was recorded many times. As DNA, the CDR3 is TGCGCCAGCAGCTTGGGGGGGTCTACGAACTACGAGCAGTACTTC. Its protein product is CASSLGGSTNYEQYF. This sequence joins TRBV5-1 and TRBJ2-7, with D perhaps matching TRBD1 or TRBD2 (5 bases each). This CDR3 is 15 amino acids long. Germline CDR1 reads SGHRS; CDR2 reads YFSETQ. The V end was cut by 0 bases, the J end by 3 bases, with 13 bases between.

At least ten counts were recorded for this clone. The CDR3 bases are TGTGCCAGCAGACCGGGACAGACTAGCAATCAGCCCCAGCATTTT. Translating it yields CASRPGQTSNQPQHF. This chain uses TRBV28 with TRBJ1-5; 7 positions match TRBD1. V shed 6 bases and J 0 bases; nucleotides not matched to a gene: 5. Per germline, CDR1 MDHEN and CDR2 SYDVKM. CDR3 length equals 15 residues. The full variable domain, completed using reference TRBV28 and TRBJ1-5, is DVKVTQSSRYLVKRTGEKVFLECVQDMDHENMFWYRQDPGLGLRLIYFSYDVKMKEKGDIPEGYSVSREKKERFSLILESASTNQTSMYLCASRPGQTSNQPQHFGDGTRLSIL.

V usage is TRBV7-9 and J usage is TRBJ1-1; D uncertain. Germline V CDR1 and CDR2: SEHNR, FQNEAQ (reference sequence). Trimming took 5 bases from V and 0 from J, leaving 13 bases between them. CDR3 size: 15 residues. DNA for the CDR3: TGTGCCAGCAGCGCCCTAATCCAACTGAACACTGAAGCTTTCTTT. Protein: CASSALIQLNTEAFF.